This TCR beta chain was recovered during a study of cytomegalovirus exposure and HLA in healthy donors. General study findings and limits: Rarity held for most TCR sequences, but there were some public TCRs that occurred in many donors. In a later analysis, DRB1 alleles had the most associated TCRs; HLA-C alleles the fewest.

Germline lookup yields CDR1 LNHDA and CDR2 SQIVND (reference sequence). With V trimmed by 5 bases and J by 7 bases, 5 bases remained unmatched. The CDR3 is 14 residues long. As regards this clone: What it recognizes is unknown.

Amplification used 60 Vbeta primers and 13 Jbeta primers. Some clones are missing from TCRdb's copy, which holds only in-frame ones; the method was immunoSEQ multiplex PCR. The sample lists 150,000 or so clones; about 70% were seen once. This TCR derives from a man in his thirties or forties in good health and CMV-seropositive. What was sequenced was PBMCs. V gene TRBV19 combines with J gene TRBJ2-1, with 10 bases aligning to TRBD2. As DNA, the CDR3 is TGTGCCAGTAGTTCTAGCGGGAGCTCGAATGAGCAGTTCTTC. Protein sequence: CASSSSGSSNEQFF.